The T cell receptor (beta chain) described here comes from a study of human T cells and chemical hapten exposure. Study summary: Small pooled library volume differences chiefly drove per-sample TCR yield variation. General study points: The number of TCRs over 1 in 1000 frequency stayed unchanged after DPC.

Per the germline V gene, CDR1 is SGHAT and CDR2 is FQNNGV. Trimming pared 1 base from V and 2 bases from J, leaving 9 bases between. The CDR3 contains 14 residues. This clonotype was seen only a few times. As yet, its antigen is unknown. RNA extraction used unfractionated whole blood as the source of total RNA. Separate cDNA molecules received unique molecular identifiers, which the library attached to them. In the source study's methods: The number of TCRs in each sample had a median of around 96,000 and spanned roughly 23,224 to 750,000. TCRdb reprocessed the reads via MiXCR and lists one record per CDR3 protein. What appears here as the V and J calls and clone size reflects TCRdb's work, not the paper's. The repertoire includes about 120,000 distinct CDR3 sequences, 8% to 9.5% of them detected once, and 1.2% to 1.5% sits in the top ten.

Sequenced input: whole blood. The chain has TRBV11-2 and TRBJ2-7; D unclear. The source of this sequence is a human donor in good health. Some clones in this sample may be carry-over from other donors' samples. CDR3 DNA sequence: TGTGCCAGCAGCTTAGCCCACAAAGCCTACGAGCAGTACTTC. Residues: CASSLAHKAYEQYF. The full variable domain, with the rest looked up from reference TRBV11-2 and TRBJ2-7, is EAGVAQSPRYKIIEKRQSVAFWCNPISGHATLYWYQQILGQGPKLLIQFQNNGVVDDSQLPKDRFSAERLKGVDSTLKIQPAKLEDSAVYLCASSLAHKAYEQYFGPGTRLTVT.